This record looks at one T cell receptor beta chain sequence and its context. This clonotype occurred a few times. Its antigen remains undetermined. No clone much larger than this one lies a single base away; base qualities are absent. V is reduced by 4 bases and J by 2 bases, leaving a spacing of 21 bases between them. Spanning cysteine to phenylalanine, the CDR3 consists of 17 amino acids. Only CDR3 DNA remains: 51 bases, in frame from the first base. Based on the germline V gene, the CDR1 and CDR2 sequences are SNHLY and FYNNEI. The record originates from a study of human T cells and chemical hapten exposure (dated by TCRdb to about 2021). Some background on the complete study: For sensitization, 2% DPC in acetone was applied to a roughly 2 cm by roughly 2 cm area of upper inner arm skin. Weekly therapeutic DPC doses were additionally applied to the scalp of patients throughout the roughly 24-week study period. Twenty-nine alopecia patients provided blood for TCR sequencing at one to four time points (pre-sensitization, 2, 6 and 24 weeks). Patch tests used Finn chambers with 0.01% DPC on the upper back, scored after 6 days by International Contact Dermatitis Research Group standards. Libraries were pooled for sequencing, and per-sample TCR yields varied mainly because of small differences in library volumes within the pool. Blood samples were taken from patients before sensitization (week 0) and then at 2, 6 and about 24 weeks after DPC sensitization. This study followed changes in the peripheral blood TCR repertoire in vivo during primary and secondary sensitization of alopecia patients to the hapten diphenylcyclopropenone (DPC). The mostly female patient cohort included alopecia areata with under or over 50% scalp involvement, alopecia totalis and alopecia universalis. Results the study describes overall, beyond this receptor: Repeated subsampling changed both the strength of the expansion versus patch-test correlation and the threshold at which the correlation became significant. Patch test score was positively correlated with the number of PT1 expanded TCRs, with significance at thresholds 8, 16 and 32 but not at 4. Alopecia, a presumed autoimmune disease, was present in all patients, so the immune response of the patients might differ from that of healthy individuals. Expanded TCRs formed significantly more large CDR3 similarity clusters than pre-sensitization or healthy control sets, consistent with antigen-driven responses. The number of TCRs above 1 in 1000 frequency did not change with DPC sensitization; there was no evidence of global repertoire structure alterations.

The library was built by means of RACE. Sequenced on a NextSeq 500. Library preparation attached unique molecular identifiers to individual cDNA molecules for quantitative, reproducible TCR counting. From each blood RNA sample, both TCR alpha and TCR beta chains were sequenced. Per the authors' processing: Samples had a median of approximately 93,000 TCRs, with a range from 23,224 to 690,600. V, J and CDR3 annotation of the TCR reads was carried out using the Decombinator software suite. To make PS versus PT1 abundance plots, every sample was subsampled to the same number of TCRs (28,000). Expanded TCRs were defined as absent before sensitization and observed at least eight times at the 2-week time point. The public sequencing data were trimmed at Q25 with fastp and processed into clonotypes with MiXCR by TCRdb, which kept only in-frame beta chains. Every entry covers one CDR3 protein and lists the most common genes and DNA from its rows. TCRdb's processing, not the authors' own work, is the source of the V and J calls. In this sample the table shows about 120,000 distinct CDR3 sequences, approximately 13% of which occur a single time. The top ten constitute around 2.8% of the sample.

What this sample's time point label stands for: pre-sensitization, week 0. In the paper's terms, the treatment or condition label means: therapeutic diphenylcyclopropenone sensitization with weekly scalp DPC. Blood at each patch-test visit was drawn before the patch test was applied. Patients were considered eligible if aged 18 to 70, diagnosed with alopecia and deemed suitable for DPC therapy, and patients were excluded if pregnant. Total RNA was extracted from unfractionated whole blood collected in Tempus Blood RNA tubes. The sample consisted of whole blood, taken in connection with sensitization to the hapten diphenylcyclopropenone (DPC). The TCR originated in a woman between 18 and 29 years old with alopecia areata. Some clones in this sample may be carry-over from other donors' samples. In this chain, TRBV2 is recombined with TRBJ2-7; TRBD1 is a possible D gene, resting on 5 matching bases. The CDR3 here reads CASSVGAGDLIAYEQYF. The DNA sequence is given as TGTGCCAGCAGTGTTGGGGCAGGTGATTTGATAGCCTACGAGCAGTACTTC.